This note documents a single TCR beta chain sequence. Its antigen is still unknown. No much larger clone exists at a distance of one base, and base qualities are not known. This entry comes from a study of shared clonotypes between healthy human individuals (dated by TCRdb to the early 2020s). Some background on the complete study: Three men and a couple of women, aged 18 to 49 years, made up the cohort. To increase sequencing depth and limit assay-specific biases, different laboratories used diverse techniques to prepare libraries and sequence TCR repertoires. To estimate repertoire size and how much clonotype sharing occurs between individuals, the study deeply sequenced the blood TCR repertoires of roughly 5 healthy adults. Per donor, leukapheresis produced somewhere between about 0.94 and 9.5 billion PBMCs.

The donors were healthy, HIV-negative adults who had no recently reported acute infections or vaccinations. Only Caucasian adults living in Nashville, Tennessee, USA were represented among the donors. For unsorted samples, roughly 90 million PBMCs were counted, and genomic DNA was extracted using the QIAamp DNA Blood Mini kit. Blood was obtained by leukapheresis, after which PBMCs were separated by Ficoll-Histopaque density gradient centrifugation and cryopreserved in liquid nitrogen vapor phase. General findings and caveats noted by the study authors: Pairwise subsampling indicated that sequencing depth was expected to affect the degree of clonotype sharing among donors. Sampling was restricted to blood, and TCR repertoires in tissue are likely to differ from TCR repertoires in blood. The small number of donors limited the genetic and exposure-history diversity represented.

TCR CDR3 regions were amplified from genomic DNA by multiplex PCR using the deep immunoSEQ assay. Extracted genomic DNA from each cell subset was distributed evenly across all wells of several immunoSEQ 96-well plates, and each plate was treated as a replicate. For unsorted PBMC, each replicate PCR was loaded with approximately 300 ng genomic DNA, equivalent to about 33,000 T cell genomes. Genomic DNA from unsorted PBMC was sequenced over ten immunoSEQ deep assay plates. Purified libraries were measured with a Qubit 3.0 fluorometer, size-checked on a Bioanalyzer 2100, and measured again with the KAPA Library Quantification kit. Every immunoSEQ 96-well plate was sequenced on a dedicated single-read 150-cycle Illumina NextSeq 550 flow cell. On the study's bioinformatics: Because the immunoSEQ output held only junctional sequences and lacked quality scores, the filtering could not match the filtering applied to full-length reads. To assign V/J genes and CDR3, sequences were annotated using PyIR, a Python wrapper for IgBLAST v1.9, with IMGT germline references. Reads were filtered out if the reads had weak V/J assignments (E-value above 1e-6), no CDR3, stop codons, out-of-frame junctions, or ambiguous translated residues. V3J clonotypes were defined as sequences sharing the same inferred V gene, J gene, and CDR3 amino acid sequence. To compute the percentage overlap between repertoires, the number of shared unique clonotypes was divided by the size of the smaller repertoire. Three approaches were used to assess repertoire richness: RTK rarefaction, the Chao1 estimator, and Recon v2.1 estimates of unobserved clonotypes. TCRdb carries this immuneACCESS record with in-frame sequences only. Its versions omit some clonotypes, under half of them owing to an unresolved V gene in the studies checked, with the rest unexplained. V and J calls and clone size are given by that table; D and trimming were obtained from the DNA. The sample table lists roughly 500,000 clones, 60% to 80% of them with a count of one. The top ten clonotypes cover about 11% of the sample.

The source material was PBMCs. The TCR sequence derives from a middle-aged woman in good health. Some clones in this sample may be carry-over from other donors' samples.

CDR3 reads: CASSPTRGVGEQYF. The DNA reads as follows: TGTGCCAGCAGCCCGACTAGAGGCGTCGGCGAGCAGTACTTC. The V gene is TRBV14 and the J gene is TRBJ2-7; TRBD2 is a weak D gene call, 6 bases matching. The germline V gene provides CDR1 SGHDN and CDR2 FVKESK. The CDR3 runs 14 residues from the cysteine to the phenylalanine. The read is trimmed to its CDR3 DNA, 42 bases read in frame from base 1. Cut back by 4 bases and 6 bases, the V and J ends lie 16 bases apart.